These 22 T cell receptor beta chains originate from one sample sequenced in a study of shared clonotypes between healthy human individuals. Assay: immunoSEQ multiplex PCR; the TCRdb copy retains only in-frame clones and omits some. The sample shows over 850,000 clones, around three quarters of them seen only once. Sequences were obtained from memory CD4+ T cells from PBMCs. As for subset: CD45RA-negative fraction. These receptors all come from a man younger than 35 in good health. Some clones in this sample may be carry-over from other donors' samples.

CDR3 loop: CASSPPVVNVLTF. In DNA form, the CDR3 reads TGCGCCAGCAGCCCCCCCGTGGTCAACGTCCTGACTTTC. The chain uses TRBV4-1 and TRBJ2-6; D uncertain. CDR3 length equals 13 residues. The germline CDR1 and CDR2 sequences are MGHRA and YSYEKL. The V end lost 4 bases, the J end lost 9 bases, and 10 bases lay between the germline ends.

The chain carries TRBV5-8 and TRBJ1-5; a weak D match, TRBD1 (5 bases). Trimming shortened V by 5 bases and J by 3 bases, and 18 bases separated the two germline ends. Germline values: CDR1 SGHTS, CDR2 YDEGEE. This CDR3 spans 16 amino acids. CDR3 region: CASSSFFWGLNQPQHF. The CDR3 nucleotides read TGTGCCAGCAGTTCTTTTTTTTGGGGCCTCAATCAGCCCCAGCATTTT.

In regard to this clone: The sample contains more than one DNA sequence encoding this CDR3. CDR3 DNA: TGTGCCAGCAGTGACGGGACGCGCAATCAGCCCCAGCATTTT. This codes for CASSDGTRNQPQHF. This chain joins TRBV2 and TRBJ1-5; tentatively, D is TRBD1 (5 bases). V dropped 3 bases and J dropped 2 bases, with 8 bases sitting between them. The CDR3 sequence is 14 residues long. CDR1 SNHLY and CDR2 FYNNEI come from the germline V gene.

This chain links TRBV29-1 with TRBJ2-7; tentative D call: TRBD2 (5 bases). With 5 bases removed from V and 4 bases from J, the gap between germline ends came to 15 bases. This CDR3 spans 13 amino acids. CDR1 and CDR2 from the germline V gene are SQVTM and ANQGSEA. CDR3 amino acids: CSVSRGPLYEQYF. CDR3 bases: TGCAGCGTTTCACGGGGTCCCCTTTACGAGCAGTACTTC.

CDR3 in DNA: TGTGCCAGCAGTGCCTACCTGGGGGTTGTTAGATTCTTCGAGCAGTACTTC. Protein: CASSAYLGVVRFFEQYF. The rearrangement uses TRBV28 and TRBJ2-7, with D perhaps given as TRBD1 or TRBD2 (5 bases each). CDR3 length: 17 amino acids. The ends were cut back, 5 bases at V and 6 bases at J, with 26 bases in the middle. Per the germline V gene, CDR1 is MDHEN and CDR2 is SYDVKM. Complete variable domain (other parts from reference TRBV28 and TRBJ2-7): DVKVTQSSRYLVKRTGEKVFLECVQDMDHENMFWYRQDPGLGLRLIYFSYDVKMKEKGDIPEGYSVSREKKERFSLILESASTNQTSMYLCASSAYLGVVRFFEQYFGPGTRLTVT.

The chain recombines TRBV4-1 with TRBJ2-3, with D perhaps matching TRBD2 (5 bases). Trimming stripped 0 bases from V and 0 bases from J, with 19 bases between. Germline assignment: CDR1 MGHRA and CDR2 YSYEKL. The CDR3 length is 19 residues. CDR3 residues: CASSQDSSGRISSTDTQYF. DNA for the CDR3: TGCGCCAGCAGCCAAGATTCGAGCGGAAGAATTTCTAGCACAGATACGCAGTATTTT.

V gene TRBV11-3 combines with J gene TRBJ2-3, with 7 bases matching TRBD2. The V gene end was trimmed by 0 bases and the J gene end by 0 bases; junction bases not matched to a gene: 3. The CDR3 consists of 16 residues. CDR1 SGHNT and CDR2 YENEEA come from the germline V gene. The CDR3 spells CASSLEGSGSTDTQYF. CDR3 nucleotides: TGTGCCAGCAGCTTAGAGGGTAGCGGGAGCACAGATACGCAGTATTTT.

This clone was found a few times. This chain joins TRBV5-1 and TRBJ2-2; 9 bases agree with TRBD2. The CDR3 is 16 residues long. The J segment lost 0 bases and the V segment lost 4 bases, leaving 4 bases of the junction unmatched. CDR1 and CDR2 from the germline V gene are SGHRS and YFSETQ. Written as DNA, the CDR3 is TGCGCCAGCAGCATCTTAGCGGGAGCGAACACCGGGGAGCTGTTTTTT. This codes for CASSILAGANTGELFF. Full variable domain (missing parts from reference TRBV5-1 and TRBJ2-2): KAGVTQTPRYLIKTRGQQVTLSCSPISGHRSVSWYQQTPGQGLQFLFEYFSETQRNKGNFPGRFSGRQFSNSRSEMNVSTLELGDSALYLCASSILAGANTGELFFGEGSRLTVL.

This rearrangement joins TRBV9 to TRBJ1-4, with D uncertain. The CDR3 consists of 15 residues. The germline V gene has CDR1 SGDLS and CDR2 YYNGEE. Trimming removed 0 bases at V and 3 bases at J, with 9 bases between. CDR3 DNA sequence: TGTGCCAGCAGCGTAGAGGCAGATCCTAATGAAAAACTGTTTTTT. The encoded protein is CASSVEADPNEKLFF.

The V call is TRBV5-1, the J call TRBJ2-5, with 7 positions matching TRBD2. From germline, CDR1 is SGHRS and CDR2 YFSETQ. The length of the CDR3 is 15 residues. Trimming took 0 bases from V and 5 from J; bases not matched to a gene: 7. CDR3: CASSLGEGQRETQYF. CDR3 in DNA: TGCGCCAGCAGCTTGGGGGAGGGCCAGAGGGAGACCCAGTACTTC.

The chain recombines TRBV5-1 with TRBJ2-1; D possibly corresponds to TRBD1 (5 bases). The germline V gene encodes CDR1 SGHRS and CDR2 YFSETQ. V lost 1 base and J lost 5, with 10 bases in between. The CDR3 has 14 amino acids. The CDR3 DNA sequence: TGCGCCAGCAGCTTGTTCCAGGGCCACAATGAGCAGTTCTTC. This encodes CASSLFQGHNEQFF.

The chain joins TRBV6-1 to TRBJ2-7; 9 nucleotides align to TRBD1. After removal of 6 bases from V and 2 bases from J, the junction contained 5 bases not matched to a gene. This CDR3 contains 14 residues. Germline V CDR1 and CDR2: MNHNS, SASEGT. CDR3 DNA sequence: TGTGCCAGCAGGCCCGGGACAGGGACCTACGAGCAGTACTTC. Its protein is CASRPGTGTYEQYF.

In regard to this clone: Since a much larger clone is just one base distant, this may be a read error. The chain joins TRBV5-6 to TRBJ2-5; D gene ambiguous. Germline V CDR1 and CDR2: SGHDT, YYEEEE. The CDR3 has 12 residues. The ends were cut back, 5 bases at V and 2 bases at J, with 7 bases in the middle. CDR3: CASSYNQETQYF. CDR3 bases: TGTGCCAGCAGTTACAATCAAGAGACCCAGTACTTC. Drawing the rest from reference TRBV5-6 and TRBJ2-5, the complete variable domain is DAGVTQSPTHLIKTRGQQVTLRCSPKSGHDTVSWYQQALGQGPQFIFQYYEEEERQRGNFPDRFSGHQFPNYSSELNVNALLLGDSALYLCASSYNQETQYFGPGTRLLVL.

This clone appeared a few times. The gene calls are TRBV7-3 and TRBJ2-5; TRBD2 matches 8 bases. The length of the CDR3 is 15 residues. J was trimmed by 1 base and V by 5 bases; bases with no gene match: 6. CDR1 SGHTA and CDR2 FQGTGA come from the germline V gene. This CDR3 is CASSRGGSVQETQYF. The CDR3 DNA follows: TGTGCCAGCAGCCGGGGGGGCAGTGTCCAAGAGACCCAGTACTTC.

The chain has TRBV6-5 and TRBJ2-5; 9 positions match TRBD2. The CDR3 loop spans 14 amino acids. J gave up 9 bases and V 7 bases, and 12 bases lay outside the gene matches. Germline V gene sequence: CDR1 MNHEY, CDR2 SVGAGI. The chain's CDR3 is CASMAGGGYVAQYF. DNA of the CDR3: TGTGCCAGCATGGCGGGAGGGGGATATGTGGCCCAGTACTTC.

In the case of this clone: The sample holds other DNA sequences that translate to the same CDR3. The rearrangement joins TRBV28 to TRBJ1-5, with 7 nucleotides matching TRBD1. The CDR3 spans 15 residues. After removal of 2 bases from V and 2 bases from J, the junction contained 3 bases not matched to a gene. From germline, CDR1 is MDHEN and CDR2 SYDVKM. DNA of the CDR3: TGTGCCAGCAGTTTAGCAGGGGGGCGCAATCAGCCCCAGCATTTT. Protein: CASSLAGGRNQPQHF.

As to this clone: Distinct nucleotide sequences in the sample also encode this CDR3. The V and J genes are TRBV11-2 and TRBJ2-7; 8 bases align to TRBD1. Germline CDR1 is SGHAT and CDR2 is FQNNGV. V was clipped by 7 bases and J by 2 bases; unmatched bases: 4. This CDR3 has 13 amino acids. The CDR3 DNA is TGTGCCAGCACTCGACAGGGGCCCTACGAGCAGTACTTC. It specifies CASTRQGPYEQYF.

The V call is TRBV15, the J call TRBJ1-1; 8 nucleotides match TRBD1. The V gene end was trimmed by 5 bases and the J gene end by 2 bases; junction bases not matched to a gene: 1. Germline lookup yields CDR1 LNHNV and CDR2 YYDKDF (reference sequence). There are 13 residues in the CDR3. The CDR3 nucleotides are TGTGCCACCAGCCAGGGGGCCAACACTGAAGCTTTCTTT. Amino acids: CATSQGANTEAFF.

This chain connects TRBV5-6 to TRBJ2-1; tentatively, D is TRBD1 (5 bases). There are 13 residues in the CDR3. V shed 2 bases and J shed 7 bases, with 10 bases lying between them. Germline V gene data show CDR1 as SGHDT and CDR2 as YYEEEE. In DNA form, the CDR3 reads TGTGCCAGCAGCTTTGGCAGGGTTAATGAGCAGTTCTTC. Translating gives CASSFGRVNEQFF.

Concerning this clone itself: Other DNA sequences from this sample encode an identical CDR3 as well. The CDR3 DNA reads as TGTGCCAGCAGCAGGGACCGGGAAGAGACCCAGTACTTC. Residues: CASSRDREETQYF. The genes are TRBV2 and TRBJ2-5; D possibly matches TRBD1 or TRBD2 (5 bases each). The CDR3 contains 13 residues. Trimming cost V 6 bases and J 3 bases, with 11 bases left between them. CDR1 and CDR2 from the germline V gene are SNHLY and FYNNEI.

The chain is built from TRBV7-2 and TRBJ1-2; weak D call: TRBD1 (5 bases). V was pared by 1 base and J by 6 bases, with 9 bases between. The CDR3 consists of 13 residues. CDR1 SGHTA and CDR2 FQGNSA come from the germline V gene. CDR3 protein: CASSLELGDGYTF. For the CDR3, the DNA is TGTGCCAGCAGCTTAGAATTAGGGGATGGCTACACCTTC.

The rearrangement uses TRBV9 and TRBJ1-4; D is perhaps TRBD1 (5 bases). The V end lost 2 bases, the J end lost 7 bases, and 15 bases lay between the germline ends. CDR3 length: 15 residues. The germline CDR1 and CDR2 sequences are SGDLS and YYNGEE. The DNA of the CDR3 is TGTGCCAGCAGCGTCATGGGGACGTTTGGTGAAAAACTGTTTTTT. This encodes CASSVMGTFGEKLFF.